This T cell receptor (beta chain) was sequenced for a study of blood T cell repertoires in COVID-19. The sample holds a few counts of this clone. In the original analysis: The assay estimated nucleated cells by amplifying reference gene primers. Libraries were prepared by immunoSEQ multiplex PCR; TCRdb keeps only in-frame clonotypes and omits some of them. The DNA was the basis for D and trimming; V, J and clone size are from that table. The repertoire has roughly 130,000 clones, over 85% of them found once; the top ten carry 3.5% to 5.5%. Per germline, CDR1 SGDLS and CDR2 YYNGEE. Unmatched junction bases numbered 13, after V lost 0 bases and J lost 0 bases. The CDR3 extends over 19 amino acids.

The sequenced sample was peripheral blood. The chain recombines TRBV9 with TRBJ2-7; the match to TRBD2 covers 9 bases. This clonotype was obtained from a man aged 55 to 70 with COVID-19, enrolled during active disease. Here the CDR3 reads CASSVEAGGLAGISYEQYF. The CDR3 DNA sequence: TGTGCCAGCAGCGTAGAGGCGGGAGGGTTAGCGGGGATCTCCTACGAGCAGTACTTC.